This passage covers 15 T cell receptor beta chains from one sample sequenced in a study of blood T cell repertoires in COVID-19. TCRdb's table, derived via immunoSEQ multiplex PCR, lists solely in-frame clones and lacks some. This sample yields approximately 230,000 clones, of which about 89% are seen a single time; over 4% belongs to the top ten. Sequences were obtained from PBMCs or T cells enriched from blood (not recorded which). Receptor source: a woman aged 30 to 39 who had recovered from COVID-19.

The chain combines TRBV7-3 with TRBJ1-2, with TRBD1 matching over 10 bases. This CDR3 contains 13 residues. With 6 bases clipped from V and 5 bases from J, the junction kept 3 bases outside the gene matches. Germline lookup yields CDR1 SGHTA and CDR2 FQGTGA. The CDR3 region has the DNA TGTGCCAGCAGTGGGGACAGGGGTTATGGCTACACCTTC. Protein: CASSGDRGYGYTF. Based on the CDR3 plus reference TRBV7-3 and TRBJ1-2, the full variable domain is GAGVSQTPSNKVTEKGKYVELRCDPISGHTALYWYRQSLGQGPEFLIYFQGTGAADDSGLPNDRFFAVRPEGSVSTLKIQRTERGDSAVYLCASSGDRGYGYTFGSGTRLTVV.

This clone showed up many times. The chain uses TRBV6-2 or TRBV6-3 and TRBJ1-5, with D unclear. Trimming shortened V by 0 bases and J by 11 bases, and 23 bases separated the two germline ends. Germline lookup yields CDR1 MNHEY and CDR2 SVGEGT. The CDR3 loop spans 17 amino acids. The CDR3 sequence: CASSYSIASFFVLAQHF. The DNA of the CDR3 is TGTGCCAGCAGTTACTCGATCGCCAGTTTTTTTGTCCTCGCCCAGCATTTT.

This clone was observed a few times. This sequence joins TRBV18 and TRBJ1-5; 7 bases are a match to TRBD1. The CDR3 runs 15 residues. Germline assignment: CDR1 KGHSH and CDR2 LQKENI. The J segment lost 2 bases and the V segment lost 4 bases, leaving 5 bases of the junction unmatched. CDR3 residues: CASSLDRHGNQPQHF. CDR3 nucleotides: TGTGCCAGCTCACTGGACAGGCATGGCAATCAGCCCCAGCATTTT.

V is TRBV28 and J is TRBJ1-2; D might be TRBD1 (6 bases). CDR3 length: 11 amino acids. Germline lookup yields CDR1 MDHEN and CDR2 SYDVKM. The germline V and J ends were trimmed by 5 bases and 8 bases, with 9 bases remaining between them. The CDR3: CASSHRDGYTF. As DNA, the CDR3 is TGTGCCAGCAGTCACAGGGACGGCTACACCTTC.

The chain combines TRBV7-2 with TRBJ2-2; 8 bases match TRBD2. Germline lookup yields CDR1 SGHTA and CDR2 FQGNSA. Trimming cost V 5 bases and J 2 bases; bases outside gene matches: 7. The CDR3 is made up of 16 amino acids. The DNA for the CDR3 is TGTGCCAGCAGCCCCACCGGGAGGGGCAACACCGGGGAGCTGTTTTTT. This translates into CASSPTGRGNTGELFF.

This chain links TRBV4-1 with TRBJ1-5, with D unclear. The ends were cut back, 0 bases at V and 6 bases at J, with 15 bases in the middle. This CDR3 comprises 16 residues. Per germline, CDR1 MGHRA and CDR2 YSYEKL. The CDR3 protein is CASSQDGLRPFQPQHF. CDR3 DNA sequence: TGCGCCAGCAGCCAAGACGGTCTCAGGCCCTTTCAGCCCCAGCATTTT.

The J gene is TRBJ1-6, the V gene TRBV30, with 7 bases that match TRBD1. The V gene's germline CDR1 is GTSNPN and CDR2 SVGIG (reference sequence). With 3 bases clipped from V and 6 bases from J, the junction kept 20 bases outside the gene matches. This CDR3 region has 19 residues. The CDR3 nucleotides are TGTGCCTGGAGGGACACTTTCCCCCAACAGGGGACGTTTAATTCACCCCTCCACTTT. It codes for CAWRDTFPQQGTFNSPLHF.

This chain connects TRBV11-2 to TRBJ2-7; 7 nucleotides match TRBD1. Germline CDR1 reads SGHAT; CDR2 reads FQNNGV. V lost 7 bases and J lost 1; bases outside the gene matches: 7. CDR3 length: 14 amino acids. The CDR3 loop is CASNPTGDSYEQYF. CDR3 coding DNA: TGTGCCAGCAACCCCACAGGGGATTCCTACGAGCAGTACTTC.

The chain recombines TRBV27 with TRBJ2-1; 10 positions match TRBD2. Germline loops: CDR1 MNHEY, CDR2 SMNVEV (reference sequence). There are 17 residues in the CDR3. V trimming: 5 bases; J trimming: 3 bases; junction bases outside the gene matches: 10. The CDR3 is CASSPRRLAGGYNEQFF. CDR3 sequence (DNA): TGTGCCAGCAGTCCTCGGCGATTAGCGGGAGGCTACAATGAGCAGTTCTTC.

The J gene is TRBJ1-4, the V gene TRBV29-1; D remains unclear. V was shortened by 4 bases and J by 8 bases, with 17 bases between the two germline ends. This CDR3 comprises 14 residues. Per germline, CDR1 SQVTM and CDR2 ANQGSEA. CDR3 bases: TGCAGCGTTGTTACGCCAGGTCGGGGAGAAAAACTGTTTTTT. Protein sequence: CSVVTPGRGEKLFF. The whole variable domain, filled in from reference TRBV29-1 and TRBJ1-4, reads SAVISQKPSRDICQRGTSLTIQCQVDSQVTMMFWYRQQPGQSLTLIATANQGSEATYESGFVIDKFPISRPNLTFSTLTVSNMSPEDSSIYLCSVVTPGRGEKLFFGSGTQLSVL.

J is TRBJ1-1 and V is TRBV30; D call uncertain. The V and J ends lost 5 bases and 3 bases respectively, with 10 bases between them. Germline loops: CDR1 GTSNPN, CDR2 SVGIG (reference sequence). CDR3 size: 12 residues. The CDR3 loop reads CAWLPEDTEAFF. CDR3 in DNA: TGTGCCTGGCTCCCCGAGGACACTGAAGCTTTCTTT.

The chain employs TRBV5-4 and TRBJ2-2; 7 positions match TRBD1. Germline-derived CDR1 and CDR2 are SGHNT and YYREEE (reference sequence). The CDR3 contains 14 residues. The junction had 10 bases not matched to a gene; V was cut back by 10 bases and J by 4 bases. The CDR3 bases are TGTGCCGGGGCGACGGGACAGACCACCGGGGAGCTGTTTTTT. Its protein is CAGATGQTTGELFF.

The V gene is TRBV7-9, the J gene TRBJ1-1; TRBD1 matches 8 bases. Germline V lookup: CDR1 SEHNR, CDR2 FQNEAQ (reference sequence). V trimming: 2 bases; J trimming: 5 bases; junction bases outside the gene matches: 4. The CDR3 contains 14 residues. The CDR3 nucleotides are TGTGCCAGCAGCTTATCGACAGGGGAGACTGAAGCTTTCTTT. This codes for CASSLSTGETEAFF.

The count of this clone is one. The chain combines TRBV11-3 with TRBJ2-1; 9 nucleotides match TRBD2. Germline CDR1 and CDR2: SGHNT and YENEEA. This CDR3 comprises 17 residues. V lost 5 bases, J lost 4 bases, and 12 bases stayed unmatched. DNA for the CDR3: TGTGCCAGCAGCCAATACTCACAACTAGCGGGTTACAATGAGCAGTTCTTC. Residues: CASSQYSQLAGYNEQFF.

This chain uses TRBV28 with TRBJ1-6, with 9 bases aligning to TRBD1. The CDR3 totals 14 residues. The V gene end was trimmed by 4 bases and the J gene end by 9 bases; junction bases not matched to a gene: 4. In germline, CDR1 is MDHEN, CDR2 SYDVKM. CDR3 residues: CASSSGQGGSPLHF. The CDR3, as DNA: TGTGCCAGCAGTTCGGGACAGGGAGGTTCACCCCTCCACTTT.